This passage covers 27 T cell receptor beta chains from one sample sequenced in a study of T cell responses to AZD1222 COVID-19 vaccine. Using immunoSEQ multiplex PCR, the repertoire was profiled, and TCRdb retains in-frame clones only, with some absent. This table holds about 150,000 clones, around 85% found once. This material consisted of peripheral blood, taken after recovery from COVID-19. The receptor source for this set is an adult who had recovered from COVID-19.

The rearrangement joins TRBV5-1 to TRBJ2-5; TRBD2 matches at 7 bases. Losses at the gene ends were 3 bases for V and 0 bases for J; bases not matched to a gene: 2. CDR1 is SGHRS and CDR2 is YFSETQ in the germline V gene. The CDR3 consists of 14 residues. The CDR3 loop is CASSWGTNQETQYF. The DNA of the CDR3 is TGCGCCAGCAGCTGGGGGACTAACCAAGAGACCCAGTACTTC.

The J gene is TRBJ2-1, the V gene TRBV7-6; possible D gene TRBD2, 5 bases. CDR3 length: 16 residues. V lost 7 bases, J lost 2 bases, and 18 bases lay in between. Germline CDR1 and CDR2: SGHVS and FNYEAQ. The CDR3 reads CASTLRVGITYNEQFF. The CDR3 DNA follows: TGTGCCAGCACCCTGCGGGTAGGGATCACCTACAATGAGCAGTTCTTC.

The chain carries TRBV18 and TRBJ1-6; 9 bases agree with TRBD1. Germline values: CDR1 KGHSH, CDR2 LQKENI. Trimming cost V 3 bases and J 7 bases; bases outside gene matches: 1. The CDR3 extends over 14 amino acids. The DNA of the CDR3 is TGTGCCAGCTCACCCGGGACAGGGAATTCACCCCTCCACTTT. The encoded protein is CASSPGTGNSPLHF.

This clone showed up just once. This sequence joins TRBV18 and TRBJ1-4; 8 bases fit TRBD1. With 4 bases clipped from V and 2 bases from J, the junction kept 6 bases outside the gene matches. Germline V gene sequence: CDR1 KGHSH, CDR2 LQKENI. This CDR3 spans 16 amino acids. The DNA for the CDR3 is TGTGCCAGCTCACTGACAGGGGCATCCACTAATGAAAAACTGTTTTTT. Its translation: CASSLTGASTNEKLFF.

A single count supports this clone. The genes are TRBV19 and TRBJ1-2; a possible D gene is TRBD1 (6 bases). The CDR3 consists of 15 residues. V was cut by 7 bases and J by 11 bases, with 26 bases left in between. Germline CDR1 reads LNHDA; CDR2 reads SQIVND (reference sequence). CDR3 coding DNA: TGTGCCAGTATCCCGACAGGTGGTAGGAGTATGTATTACACCTTC. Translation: CASIPTGGRSMYYTF.

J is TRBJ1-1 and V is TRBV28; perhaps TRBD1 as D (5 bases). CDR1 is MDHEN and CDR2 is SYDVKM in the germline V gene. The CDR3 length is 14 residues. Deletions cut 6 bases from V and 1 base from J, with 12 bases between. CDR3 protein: CASRGPTWNTEAFF. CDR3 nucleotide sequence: TGTGCCAGCAGGGGACCGACATGGAACACTGAAGCTTTCTTT.

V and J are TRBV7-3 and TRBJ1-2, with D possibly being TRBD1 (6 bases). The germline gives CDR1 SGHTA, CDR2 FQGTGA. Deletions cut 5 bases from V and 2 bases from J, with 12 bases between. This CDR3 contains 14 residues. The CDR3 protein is CASSPIGQNYGYTF. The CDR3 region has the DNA TGTGCCAGCAGCCCGATCGGACAGAACTATGGCTACACCTTC.

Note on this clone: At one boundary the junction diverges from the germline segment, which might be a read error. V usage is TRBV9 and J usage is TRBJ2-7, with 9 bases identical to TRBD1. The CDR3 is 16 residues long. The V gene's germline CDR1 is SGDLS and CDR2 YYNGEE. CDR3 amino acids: CASSVSGTGISHEQYF. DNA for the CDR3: TGTGCCAGCAGCGTCTCCGGGACAGGGATCTCCCACGAGCAGTACTTC.

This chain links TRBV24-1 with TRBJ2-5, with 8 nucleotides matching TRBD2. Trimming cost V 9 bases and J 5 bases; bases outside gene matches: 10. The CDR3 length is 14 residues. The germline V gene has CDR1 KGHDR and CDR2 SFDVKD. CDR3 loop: CATGSGGGQETQYF. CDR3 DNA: TGTGCCACCGGGTCCGGGGGGGGCCAGGAGACCCAGTACTTC.

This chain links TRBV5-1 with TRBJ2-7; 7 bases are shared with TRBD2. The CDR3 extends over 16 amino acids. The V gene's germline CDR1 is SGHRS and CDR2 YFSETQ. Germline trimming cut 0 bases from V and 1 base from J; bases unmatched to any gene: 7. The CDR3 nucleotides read TGCGCCAGCAGCTTGGCGCCGGGAGGAGTATCCTACGAGCAGTACTTC. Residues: CASSLAPGGVSYEQYF.

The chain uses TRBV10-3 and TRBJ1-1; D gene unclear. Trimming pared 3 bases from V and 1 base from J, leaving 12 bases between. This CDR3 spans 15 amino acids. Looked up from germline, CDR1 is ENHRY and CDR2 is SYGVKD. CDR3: CAISDGFGSNTEAFF. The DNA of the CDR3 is TGTGCCATCAGTGACGGGTTCGGGTCGAACACTGAAGCTTTCTTT.

CDR3 sequence: CASSRTEFNEKLFF. Here the CDR3 DNA reads TGTGCCAGCAGTCGCACAGAGTTTAATGAAAAACTGTTTTTT. The genes are TRBV3-1 (or the pseudogene TRBV3-2) and TRBJ1-4; no definite D call. Per germline, CDR1 LGHDT and CDR2 YNNKEL (reference sequence). Trimming shortened V by 6 bases and J by 4 bases, and 12 bases separated the two germline ends. This CDR3 is built from 14 residues.

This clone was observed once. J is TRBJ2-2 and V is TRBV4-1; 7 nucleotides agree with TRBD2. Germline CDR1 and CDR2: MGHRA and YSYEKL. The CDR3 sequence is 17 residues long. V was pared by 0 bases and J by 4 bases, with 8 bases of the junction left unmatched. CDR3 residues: CASSQEPASGVTGELFF. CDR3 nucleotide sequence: TGCGCCAGCAGCCAAGAACCCGCTAGCGGAGTCACCGGGGAGCTGTTTTTT.

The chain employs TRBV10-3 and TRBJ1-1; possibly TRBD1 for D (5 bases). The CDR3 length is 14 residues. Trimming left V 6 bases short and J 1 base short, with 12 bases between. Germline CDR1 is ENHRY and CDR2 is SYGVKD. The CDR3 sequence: CAISGGRGNTEAFF. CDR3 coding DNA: TGTGCCATCAGCGGGGGACGGGGGAACACTGAAGCTTTCTTT.

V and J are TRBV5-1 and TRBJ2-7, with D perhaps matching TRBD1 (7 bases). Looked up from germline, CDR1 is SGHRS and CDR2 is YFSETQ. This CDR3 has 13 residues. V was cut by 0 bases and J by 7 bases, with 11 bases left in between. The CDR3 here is CASSLVAGGEQYF. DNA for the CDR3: TGCGCCAGCAGCTTGGTGGCAGGGGGGGAGCAGTACTTC.

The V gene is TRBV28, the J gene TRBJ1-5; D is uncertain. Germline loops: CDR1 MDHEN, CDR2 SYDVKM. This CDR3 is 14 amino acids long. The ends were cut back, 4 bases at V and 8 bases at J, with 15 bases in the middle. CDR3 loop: CASSSFGRAEPQHF. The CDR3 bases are TGTGCCAGCAGTTCCTTCGGACGGGCAGAGCCCCAGCATTTT.

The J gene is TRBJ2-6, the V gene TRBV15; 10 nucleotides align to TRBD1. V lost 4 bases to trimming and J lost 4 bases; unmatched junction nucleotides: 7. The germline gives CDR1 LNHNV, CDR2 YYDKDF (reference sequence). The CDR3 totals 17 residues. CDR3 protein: CATSKGTGDFGANVLTF. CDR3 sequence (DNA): TGTGCCACCAGCAAAGGGACAGGGGATTTCGGGGCCAACGTCCTGACTTTC.

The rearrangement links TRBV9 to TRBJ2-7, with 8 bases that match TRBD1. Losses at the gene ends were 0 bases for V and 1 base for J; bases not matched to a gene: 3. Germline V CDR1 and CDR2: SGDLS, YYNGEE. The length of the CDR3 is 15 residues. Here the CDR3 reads CASSVAGTGSYEQYF. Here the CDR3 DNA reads TGTGCCAGCAGCGTAGCGGGGACAGGATCCTACGAGCAGTACTTC.

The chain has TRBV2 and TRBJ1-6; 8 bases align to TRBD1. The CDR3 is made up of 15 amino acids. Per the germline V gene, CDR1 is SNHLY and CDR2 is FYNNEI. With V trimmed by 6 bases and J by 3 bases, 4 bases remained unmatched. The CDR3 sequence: CASSKTGGYNSPLHF. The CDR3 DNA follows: TGTGCCAGCAGCAAAACAGGGGGCTATAATTCACCCCTCCACTTT.

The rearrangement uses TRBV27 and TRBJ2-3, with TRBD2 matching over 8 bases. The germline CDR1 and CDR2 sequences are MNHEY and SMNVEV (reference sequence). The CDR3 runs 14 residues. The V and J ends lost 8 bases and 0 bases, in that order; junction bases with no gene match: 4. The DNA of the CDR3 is TGTGCCAGCGAGGCTAGCGGGAGCACAGATACGCAGTATTTT. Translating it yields CASEASGSTDTQYF.

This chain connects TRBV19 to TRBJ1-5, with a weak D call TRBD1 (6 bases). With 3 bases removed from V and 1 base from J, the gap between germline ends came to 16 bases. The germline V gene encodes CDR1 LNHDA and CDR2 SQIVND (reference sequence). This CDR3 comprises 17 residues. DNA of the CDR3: TGTGCCAGTAGTATGAGGGGGGCAGGGATGAGCAATCAGCCCCAGCATTTT. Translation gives CASSMRGAGMSNQPQHF.

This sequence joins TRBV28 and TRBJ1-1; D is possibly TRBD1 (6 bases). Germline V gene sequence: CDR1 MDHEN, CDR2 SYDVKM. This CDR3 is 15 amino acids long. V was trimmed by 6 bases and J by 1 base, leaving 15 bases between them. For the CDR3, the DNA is TGTGCCAGCAGGCGATCAGGGGTAGGGAACACTGAAGCTTTCTTT. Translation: CASRRSGVGNTEAFF.

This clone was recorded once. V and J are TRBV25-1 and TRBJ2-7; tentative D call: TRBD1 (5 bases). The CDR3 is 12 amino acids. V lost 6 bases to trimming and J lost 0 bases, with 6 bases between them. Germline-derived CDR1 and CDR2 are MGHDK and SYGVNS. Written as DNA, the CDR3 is TGTGCCAGCAGGGACAACTCCTACGAGCAGTACTTC. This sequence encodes CASRDNSYEQYF.

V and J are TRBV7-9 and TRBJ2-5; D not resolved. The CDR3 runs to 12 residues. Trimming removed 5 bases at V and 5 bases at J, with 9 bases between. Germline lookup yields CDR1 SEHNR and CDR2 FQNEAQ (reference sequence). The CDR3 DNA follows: TGTGCCAGCAGCCTCATCGCGGAGACCCAGTACTTC. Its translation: CASSLIAETQYF.

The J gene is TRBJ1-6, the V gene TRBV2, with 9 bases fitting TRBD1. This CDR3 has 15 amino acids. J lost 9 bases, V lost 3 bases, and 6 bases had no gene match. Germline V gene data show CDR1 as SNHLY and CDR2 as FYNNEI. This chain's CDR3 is CASSEMGQGASPLHF. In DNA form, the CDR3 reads TGTGCCAGCAGTGAGATGGGACAGGGCGCTTCACCCCTCCACTTT.

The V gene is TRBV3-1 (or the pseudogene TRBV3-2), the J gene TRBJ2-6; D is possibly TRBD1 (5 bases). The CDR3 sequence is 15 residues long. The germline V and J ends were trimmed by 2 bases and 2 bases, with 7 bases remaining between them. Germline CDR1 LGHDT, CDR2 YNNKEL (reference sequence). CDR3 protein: CASSQSRAGANVLTF. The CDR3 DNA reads TGTGCCAGCAGCCAATCCAGGGCTGGGGCCAACGTCCTGACTTTC.

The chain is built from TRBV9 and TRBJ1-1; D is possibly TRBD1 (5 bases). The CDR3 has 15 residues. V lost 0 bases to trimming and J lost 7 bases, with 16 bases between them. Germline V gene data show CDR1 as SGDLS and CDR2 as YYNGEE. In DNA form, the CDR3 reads TGTGCCAGCAGCGTAGCTACGCAGGGAAAGGGTGAAGCTTTCTTT. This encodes CASSVATQGKGEAFF.